Sequencing of this T cell receptor beta chain was carried out in a study of a mutant IDH1 vaccine in newly diagnosed glioma (dated by TCRdb to 2020 to 2023). Context from the whole study: Of the roughly 30 treated patients, about 62% were male and around 38% were female, and a mean age of around 40 years was recorded. Before enrollment, most patients had been given radiochemotherapy with temozolomide as standard therapy, while the rest had received either radiotherapy alone or temozolomide alone. Six visits were used for peripheral blood collection: V03 (baseline), V05, V07, V10, V12 and V13. Longitudinal TCRB deep sequencing was performed for some 25 treated patients wherever samples were available for exploratory analyses.

Interpreted using the paper, the time point label stands for: baseline, week 1 (first vaccination visit). The treatment or condition label, as the study defines it: pre-vaccination baseline after standard-of-care therapy. Donors had newly diagnosed WHO grade 3 or 4 IDH1-mutant astrocytomas with loss of nuclear ATRX. The samples were drawn from NOA16, a multicentre, single-arm, open-label phase I trial in Germany that tested a mutant IDH1 peptide vaccine in humans for the first time. Visit V03 blood draws served as the baseline sample for immunogenicity testing. Genomic DNA for TCRB sequencing was isolated from EDTA blood with the DNeasy Blood and Tissue Kit. What the research found in general, with its limitations: According to the authors, sample limitations meant that analyses of patient blood samples could not be reproduced. No apparent relationship was observed between pseudoprogression and alterations in the top peripheral T cell clonotypes detected by TCRB sequencing. Immune responses induced by the vaccine were seen in approximately 93% of patients across multiple MHC alleles. Selection of PBMC samples for TCRB deep sequencing was based on availability.

Comments on this clone: Its target antigen remains unknown. Base qualities are not at hand, and no much larger clone is one base apart.

Cut back by 2 bases and 7 bases, the V and J ends lie 12 bases apart. Measured from the cysteine to the phenylalanine, the CDR3 is 15 residues long. Only CDR3 DNA remains: 45 bases, in frame from the first base. The germline V gene yields SGHVS for CDR1 and FNYEAQ for CDR2. The library relied on the immunoSEQ multiplex PCR assay. Rearranged TCR beta chain sequences were amplified with the hsTCRB Kit following the manufacturer's protocol. An Illumina MiSeq was used to sequence the TCRB libraries. Concerning the study's data processing: The kit vendor's proprietary platform handled demultiplexing, trimming and gene mapping. Here the immuneACCESS table is served through TCRdb, limited to in-frame sequences with V and J called. Missing clones are a known gap in these copies; in checked studies unresolved V genes cover under half, and the rest lacks a known reason. V and J calls plus clone size are reproduced from that table; the DNA served to infer D and trimming. The sample yields around 100,000 clones; over 75% were counted once. The top ten clonotypes cover roughly 5.3% of the sample.

The chain is made from TRBV7-6 and TRBJ1-6; no D gene can be assigned with confidence. The receptor comes from a man aged 35 to 55 with glioma. Some clones in this sample may be carry-over from other donors' samples. Sequencing was performed on PBMCs, taken from a glioma patient treated with radiotherapy, temozolomide or both. The CDR3 region reads CASSLRGRGNSPLHF. The DNA sequence reads TGTGCCAGCAGCTTACGAGGGAGAGGCAATTCACCCCTCCACTTT.